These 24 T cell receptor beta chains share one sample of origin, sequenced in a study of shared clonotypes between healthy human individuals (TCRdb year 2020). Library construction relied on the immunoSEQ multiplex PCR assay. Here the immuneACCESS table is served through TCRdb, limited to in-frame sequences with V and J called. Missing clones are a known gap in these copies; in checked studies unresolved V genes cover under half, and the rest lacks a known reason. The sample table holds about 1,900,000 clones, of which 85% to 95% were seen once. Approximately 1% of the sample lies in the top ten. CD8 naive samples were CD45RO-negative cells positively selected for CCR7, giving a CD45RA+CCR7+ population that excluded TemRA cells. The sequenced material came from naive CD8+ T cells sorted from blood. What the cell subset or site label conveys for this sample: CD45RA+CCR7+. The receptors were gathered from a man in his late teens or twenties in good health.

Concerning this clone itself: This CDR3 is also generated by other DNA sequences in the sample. CDR3 coding DNA: TGTGCCATCAGTGAGAGCGCAGGGGGCTCCTACGAGCAGTACTTC. This translates into CAISESAGGSYEQYF. The rearrangement uses TRBV10-3 and TRBJ2-7; TRBD1 agrees at 7 bases. CDR3 size: 15 residues. The germline CDR1 and CDR2 sequences are ENHRY and SYGVKD. Losses at the gene ends were 2 bases for V and 0 bases for J; bases not matched to a gene: 4.

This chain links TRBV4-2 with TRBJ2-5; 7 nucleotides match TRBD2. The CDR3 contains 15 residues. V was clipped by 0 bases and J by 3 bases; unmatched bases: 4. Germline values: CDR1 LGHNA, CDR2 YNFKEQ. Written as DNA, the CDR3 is TGTGCCAGCAGCCAAGAGGGGGAGGGGAAAGAGACCCAGTACTTC. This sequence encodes CASSQEGEGKETQYF.

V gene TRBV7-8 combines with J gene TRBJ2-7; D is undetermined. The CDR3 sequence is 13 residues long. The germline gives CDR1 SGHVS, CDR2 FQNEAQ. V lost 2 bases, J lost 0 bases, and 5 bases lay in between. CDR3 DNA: TGTGCCAGCAGCTTACATCACTCCTACGAGCAGTACTTC. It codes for CASSLHHSYEQYF.

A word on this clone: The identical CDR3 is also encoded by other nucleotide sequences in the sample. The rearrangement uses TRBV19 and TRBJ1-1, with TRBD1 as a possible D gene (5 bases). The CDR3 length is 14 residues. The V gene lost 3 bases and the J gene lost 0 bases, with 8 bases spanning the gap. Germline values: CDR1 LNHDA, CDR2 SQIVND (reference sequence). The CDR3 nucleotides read TGTGCCAGTAGTATTCCAGGGATGAACACTGAAGCTTTCTTT. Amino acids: CASSIPGMNTEAFF.

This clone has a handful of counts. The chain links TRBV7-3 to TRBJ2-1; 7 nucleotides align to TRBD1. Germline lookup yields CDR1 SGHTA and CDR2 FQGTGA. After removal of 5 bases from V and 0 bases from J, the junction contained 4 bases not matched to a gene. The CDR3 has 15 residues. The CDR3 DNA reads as TGTGCCAGCAGCGCGGACAGGAGCTCCTACAATGAGCAGTTCTTC. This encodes CASSADRSSYNEQFF.

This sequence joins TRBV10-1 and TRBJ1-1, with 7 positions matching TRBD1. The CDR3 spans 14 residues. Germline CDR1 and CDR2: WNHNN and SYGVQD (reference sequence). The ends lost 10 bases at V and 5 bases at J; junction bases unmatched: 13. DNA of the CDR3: TGCGCCAACCTCGTCGGTAGGGGGCAGACTGAAGCTTTCTTT. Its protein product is CANLVGRGQTEAFF.

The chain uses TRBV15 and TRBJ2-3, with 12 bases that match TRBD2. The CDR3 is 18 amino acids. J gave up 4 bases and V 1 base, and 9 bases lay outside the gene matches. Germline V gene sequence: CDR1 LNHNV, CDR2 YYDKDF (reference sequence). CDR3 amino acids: CATSRVPSSGRAPDTQYF. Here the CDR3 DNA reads TGTGCCACCAGCAGAGTCCCCTCTAGCGGGAGGGCCCCAGATACGCAGTATTTT.

CDR3 coding DNA: TGCGCCAGCAGCTCCGGGAGGAAAGAAGGAGCTTTCTTT. Translating gives CASSSGRKEGAFF. The genes are TRBV4-1 and TRBJ1-1; D gene ambiguous. CDR3 length: 13 residues. The germline V gene has CDR1 MGHRA and CDR2 YSYEKL. V was pared by 5 bases and J by 10 bases, with 17 bases between.

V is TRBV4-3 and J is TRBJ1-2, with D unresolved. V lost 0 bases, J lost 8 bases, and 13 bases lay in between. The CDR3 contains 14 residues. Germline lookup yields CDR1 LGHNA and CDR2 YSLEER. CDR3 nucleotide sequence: TGCGCCAGCAGCCAAGATTTTAGGGCTGGCGGCTACACCTTC. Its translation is CASSQDFRAGGYTF.

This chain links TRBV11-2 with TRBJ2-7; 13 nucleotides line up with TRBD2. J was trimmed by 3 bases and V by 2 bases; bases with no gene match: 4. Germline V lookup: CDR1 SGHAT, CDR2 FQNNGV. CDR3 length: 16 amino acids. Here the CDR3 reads CASSLSGLAGVYEQYF. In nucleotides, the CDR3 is TGTGCCAGCAGCTTATCCGGACTAGCGGGAGTCTACGAGCAGTACTTC.

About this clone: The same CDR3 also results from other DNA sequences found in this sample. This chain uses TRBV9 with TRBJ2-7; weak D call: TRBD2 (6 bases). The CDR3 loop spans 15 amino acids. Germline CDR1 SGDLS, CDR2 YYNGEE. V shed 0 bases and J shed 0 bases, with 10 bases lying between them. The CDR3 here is CASSVEAGSSYEQYF. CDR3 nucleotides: TGTGCCAGCAGCGTAGAGGCGGGGAGCTCCTACGAGCAGTACTTC.

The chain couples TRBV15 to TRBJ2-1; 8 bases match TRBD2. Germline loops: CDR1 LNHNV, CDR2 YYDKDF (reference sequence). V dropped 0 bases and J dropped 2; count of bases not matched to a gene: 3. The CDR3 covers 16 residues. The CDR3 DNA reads TGTGCCACCAGCAGAGACCCAGCGGGGGCCTACAATGAGCAGTTCTTC. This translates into CATSRDPAGAYNEQFF. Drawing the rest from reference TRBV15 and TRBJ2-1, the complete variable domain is DAMVIQNPRYQVTQFGKPVTLSCSQTLNHNVMYWYQQKSSQAPKLLFHYYDKDFNNEADTPDNFQSRRPNTSFCFLDIRSPGLGDTAMYLCATSRDPAGAYNEQFFGPGTRLTVL.

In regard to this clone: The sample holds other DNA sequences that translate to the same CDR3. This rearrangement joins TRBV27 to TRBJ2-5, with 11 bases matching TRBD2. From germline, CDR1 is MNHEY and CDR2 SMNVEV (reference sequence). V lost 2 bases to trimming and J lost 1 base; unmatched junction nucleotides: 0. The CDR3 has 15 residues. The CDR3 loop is CASSLGTSGQETQYF. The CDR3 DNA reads TGTGCCAGCAGTTTAGGGACTAGCGGCCAAGAGACCCAGTACTTC.

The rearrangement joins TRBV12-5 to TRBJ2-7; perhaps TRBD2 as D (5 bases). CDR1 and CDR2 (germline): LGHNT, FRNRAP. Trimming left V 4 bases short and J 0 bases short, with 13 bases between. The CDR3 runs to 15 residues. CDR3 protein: CASGSAVTSSYEQYF. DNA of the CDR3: TGTGCTAGTGGTTCAGCGGTGACAAGCTCCTACGAGCAGTACTTC.

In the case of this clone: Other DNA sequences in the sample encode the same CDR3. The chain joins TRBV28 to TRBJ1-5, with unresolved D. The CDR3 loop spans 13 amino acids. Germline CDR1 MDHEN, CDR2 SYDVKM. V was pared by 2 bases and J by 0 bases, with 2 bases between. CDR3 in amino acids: CASSLGSNQPQHF. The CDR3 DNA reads TGTGCCAGCAGTTTAGGTAGCAATCAGCCCCAGCATTTT.

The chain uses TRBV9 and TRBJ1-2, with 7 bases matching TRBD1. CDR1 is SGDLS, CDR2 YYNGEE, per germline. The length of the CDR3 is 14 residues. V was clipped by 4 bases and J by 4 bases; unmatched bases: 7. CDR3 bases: TGTGCCAGCAGCCCAGAAGGGGACAGCTATGGCTACACCTTC. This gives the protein CASSPEGDSYGYTF.

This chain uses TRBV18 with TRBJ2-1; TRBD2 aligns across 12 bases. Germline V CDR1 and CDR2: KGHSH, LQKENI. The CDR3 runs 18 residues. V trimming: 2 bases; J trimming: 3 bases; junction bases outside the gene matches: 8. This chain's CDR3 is CASSPRLAGGWFYNEQFF. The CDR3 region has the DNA TGTGCCAGCTCACCAAGGCTAGCGGGAGGGTGGTTCTACAATGAGCAGTTCTTC.

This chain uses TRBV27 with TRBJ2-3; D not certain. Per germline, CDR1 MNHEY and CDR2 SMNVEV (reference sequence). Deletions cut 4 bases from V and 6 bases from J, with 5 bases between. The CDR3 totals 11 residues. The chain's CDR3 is CASSSLDTQYF. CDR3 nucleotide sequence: TGTGCCAGCAGTTCCCTCGATACGCAGTATTTT.

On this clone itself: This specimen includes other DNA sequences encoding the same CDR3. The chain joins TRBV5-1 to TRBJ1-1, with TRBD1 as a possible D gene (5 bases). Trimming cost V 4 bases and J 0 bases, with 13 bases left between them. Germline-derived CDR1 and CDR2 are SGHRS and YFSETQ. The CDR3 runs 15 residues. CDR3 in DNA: TGCGCCAGCAGCCTGACGGGGGGAATGAACACTGAAGCTTTCTTT. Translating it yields CASSLTGGMNTEAFF. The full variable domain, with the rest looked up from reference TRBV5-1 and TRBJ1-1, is KAGVTQTPRYLIKTRGQQVTLSCSPISGHRSVSWYQQTPGQGLQFLFEYFSETQRNKGNFPGRFSGRQFSNSRSEMNVSTLELGDSALYLCASSLTGGMNTEAFFGQGTRLTVV.

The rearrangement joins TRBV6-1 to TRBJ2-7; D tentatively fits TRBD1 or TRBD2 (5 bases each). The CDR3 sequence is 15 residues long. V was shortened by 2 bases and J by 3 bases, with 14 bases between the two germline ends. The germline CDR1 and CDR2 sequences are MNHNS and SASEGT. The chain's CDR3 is CASSENRGIGYEQYF. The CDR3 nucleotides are TGTGCCAGCAGTGAAAACCGGGGCATTGGCTACGAGCAGTACTTC.

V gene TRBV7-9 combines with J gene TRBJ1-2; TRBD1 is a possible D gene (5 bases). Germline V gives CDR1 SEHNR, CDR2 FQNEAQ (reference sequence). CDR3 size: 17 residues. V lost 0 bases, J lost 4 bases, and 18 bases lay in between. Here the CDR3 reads CASSLAGAGTLTYGYTF. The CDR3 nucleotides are TGTGCCAGCAGCTTAGCTGGGGCAGGGACCTTAACCTATGGCTACACCTTC.

The CDR3 nucleotides are TGCGCCAGCAGCGCCCGACCGGGACAACTCAATGAGCAGTTCTTC. Residues: CASSARPGQLNEQFF. This rearrangement joins TRBV4-3 to TRBJ2-1; possibly TRBD1 for D (6 bases). CDR1 and CDR2 from the germline V gene are LGHNA and YSLEER. The CDR3 loop spans 15 amino acids. V was cut by 5 bases and J by 6 bases, with 17 bases left in between.

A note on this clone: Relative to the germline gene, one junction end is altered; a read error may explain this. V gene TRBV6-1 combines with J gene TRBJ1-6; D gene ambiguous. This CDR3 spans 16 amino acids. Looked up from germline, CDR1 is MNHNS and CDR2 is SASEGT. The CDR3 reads CASNEPRNSYNSPLHF. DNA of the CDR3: TGTGCCAGCAATGAACCTAGGAACTCCTATAATTCACCCCTCCACTTT.

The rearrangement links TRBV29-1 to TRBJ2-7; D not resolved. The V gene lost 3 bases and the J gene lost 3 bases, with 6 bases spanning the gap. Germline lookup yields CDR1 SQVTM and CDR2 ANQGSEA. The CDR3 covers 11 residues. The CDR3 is CSVDMGYEQYF. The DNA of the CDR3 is TGCAGCGTTGATATGGGCTACGAGCAGTACTTC.